Presented here are 11 T cell receptor beta chains from one specimen sequenced in a study of CD8+ T cells in alopecia areata. Sequencing used cDNA as its template, made by extracting RNA and reverse transcribing it. Only in-frame clones appear in the TCRdb table, and some are missing; sequencing was by immunoSEQ multiplex PCR. The repertoire has 110,000 to 150,000 clones, around two thirds of them found once; the top ten carry 35% to 45%. The sample comprised CD8+ T cells sorted from blood. The receptor source for this set is a human donor in good health.

This clone was observed a handful of times. The V call is TRBV29-1, the J call TRBJ1-2; perhaps TRBD1 as D (5 bases). CDR3 length: 11 residues. Deletions cut 3 bases from V and 7 bases from J, with 9 bases between. Germline lookup yields CDR1 SQVTM and CDR2 ANQGSEA. The CDR3 here is CSVDTRAGYTF. As DNA, the CDR3 is TGCAGCGTTGACACCAGGGCTGGCTACACCTTC.

This clone occurred a few times. The chain carries TRBV4-1 and TRBJ2-7; possibly TRBD2 for D (6 bases). Trimming removed 2 bases at V and 2 bases at J, with 10 bases between. Germline CDR1 reads MGHRA; CDR2 reads YSYEKL. The CDR3 spans 14 residues. In DNA form, the CDR3 reads TGCGCCAGCAGCCAACGGGAGTGGGCCTACGAGCAGTACTTC. Translating it yields CASSQREWAYEQYF.

There are a few counts of this clone. This chain uses TRBV6-5 with TRBJ1-5, with TRBD1 as a possible D gene (5 bases). The germline V gene encodes CDR1 MNHEY and CDR2 SVGAGI. Trimming removed 2 bases from V and 7 bases from J, with 9 bases in between. The CDR3 runs to 13 residues. The CDR3: CASSYGGLQPQHF. CDR3 DNA: TGTGCCAGCAGTTACGGGGGGTTACAGCCCCAGCATTTT.

This clone occurred once. The chain carries TRBV7-9 and TRBJ2-7, with D perhaps TRBD2 (6 bases). Germline CDR1 reads SEHNR; CDR2 reads FQNEAQ (reference sequence). V was cut by 4 bases and J by 9 bases, with 13 bases left in between. The CDR3 spans 12 residues. The DNA of the CDR3 is TGTGCCAGCAGCTCGCCTCAGGGACTGCAGTACTTC. It codes for CASSSPQGLQYF. The variable domain in full, with the rest retrieved from reference TRBV7-9 and TRBJ2-7, is DTGVSQNPRHKITKRGQNVTFRCDPISEHNRLYWYRQTLGQGPEFLTYFQNEAQLEKSRLLSDRFSAERPKGSFSTLEIQRTEQGDSAMYLCASSSPQGLQYFGPGTRLTVT.

The V gene is TRBV6-5, the J gene TRBJ2-1, with D uncertain. Germline V gene data show CDR1 as MNHEY and CDR2 as SVGAGI. This CDR3 has 14 residues. The ends were cut back, 3 bases at V and 5 bases at J, with 11 bases in the middle. The CDR3 DNA reads TGTGCCAGCAGTTATTCGCTCGAGAACAATGAGCAGTTCTTC. Its protein is CASSYSLENNEQFF.

The rearrangement links TRBV5-1 to TRBJ2-7; TRBD2 is a possible D gene (5 bases). Germline V gene sequence: CDR1 SGHRS, CDR2 YFSETQ. Trimming shortened V by 0 bases and J by 3 bases, and 13 bases separated the two germline ends. The CDR3 has 15 residues. CDR3 coding DNA: TGCGCCAGCAGCTTGGGGTTTTCGGGGAACTACGAGCAGTACTTC. This codes for CASSLGFSGNYEQYF.

This chain uses TRBV29-1 with TRBJ2-7, with TRBD1 as a possible D gene (6 bases). Trimming stripped 3 bases from V and 2 bases from J, with 11 bases between. The CDR3 covers 13 residues. Germline V gives CDR1 SQVTM, CDR2 ANQGSEA. For the CDR3, the DNA is TGCAGCGTTGAGTGGGACAACACCTACGAGCAGTACTTC. Translation gives CSVEWDNTYEQYF.

This clone was detected only a few times. V and J are TRBV28 and TRBJ2-3; D is unclear. CDR3 length equals 14 residues. V was pared by 6 bases and J by 0 bases, with 10 bases between. Per germline, CDR1 MDHEN and CDR2 SYDVKM. The CDR3 DNA reads as TGTGCCAGCAGGCGGATGCCTAGCACAGATACGCAGTATTTT. This codes for CASRRMPSTDTQYF. The full variable domain, completed using reference TRBV28 and TRBJ2-3, is DVKVTQSSRYLVKRTGEKVFLECVQDMDHENMFWYRQDPGLGLRLIYFSYDVKMKEKGDIPEGYSVSREKKERFSLILESASTNQTSMYLCASRRMPSTDTQYFGPGTRLTVL.

The chain couples TRBV7-2 to TRBJ1-1; D gene ambiguous. The CDR3 loop spans 13 amino acids. V was shortened by 2 bases and J by 1 base, with 5 bases between the two germline ends. Germline CDR1 and CDR2: SGHTA and FQGNSA. The CDR3 nucleotides read TGTGCCAGCAGCTTAAACTCGAACACTGAAGCTTTCTTT. Translation: CASSLNSNTEAFF.

The gene calls are TRBV29-1 and TRBJ2-2; no clear D gene. V lost 4 bases and J 5 bases, leaving 5 bases between the germline ends. Germline CDR1 SQVTM, CDR2 ANQGSEA. This CDR3 has 11 amino acids. The CDR3 reads CSVVLTGELFF. CDR3 nucleotide sequence: TGCAGCGTTGTACTGACCGGGGAGCTGTTTTTT.

The chain carries TRBV4-1 and TRBJ2-7, with D perhaps assigned TRBD1 or TRBD2 (5 bases each). The germline V and J ends were trimmed by 0 bases and 2 bases, with 8 bases remaining between them. Germline CDR1 is MGHRA and CDR2 is YSYEKL. This CDR3 comprises 14 residues. The DNA of the CDR3 is TGCGCCAGCAGCCAAGATGGGGGAACCTACGAGCAGTACTTC. Protein: CASSQDGGTYEQYF.